One sample yielded the 31 T cell receptor beta chains listed below, sequenced in a study of T cells in Graves' hyperthyroidism and ophthalmopathy. Using RNA transcripts as the source, TCR beta CDR3 regions were amplified. HTBI primers were used for first-round RT-PCR of the TCR CDR3. TCRdb redid the calling of the multiplex PCR reads with MiXCR, one entry per CDR3 protein. The sample records just over 550,000 distinct CDR3 sequences, roughly 46% being singletons. The sample consisted of peripheral blood or thyroid tissue (not recorded which). All receptors derive from a young woman with Graves' hyperthyroidism.

The chain uses TRBV19 and TRBJ1-4, with no clear D. V was pared by 7 bases and J by 5 bases, with 14 bases between. The CDR3 runs to 14 residues. CDR1 is LNHDA, CDR2 SQIVND, per germline (reference sequence). The CDR3 bases are TGTGCCAGTAATCTGGACCGGCTAAATGAAAAACTGTTTTTT. This gives the protein CASNLDRLNEKLFF. The full variable domain, completed using reference TRBV19 and TRBJ1-4, is DGGITQSPKYLFRKEGQNVTLSCEQNLNHDAMYWYRQDPGQGLRLIYYSQIVNDFQKGDIAEGYSVSREKKESFPLTVTSAQKNPTAFYLCASNLDRLNEKLFFGSGTQLSVL.

This clonotype has just a few counts. The rearrangement uses TRBV7-9 and TRBJ1-2; no clear D gene. The CDR3 runs to 15 residues. Trimming pared 6 bases from V and 0 bases from J, leaving 14 bases between. Germline values: CDR1 SEHNR, CDR2 FQNEAQ (reference sequence). The DNA for the CDR3 is TGTGCCAGCAGTGACCACAAAAACGCTAACTATGGCTACACCTTC. Its protein is CASSDHKNANYGYTF.

This chain connects TRBV2 to TRBJ1-1; tentatively, D is TRBD1 (6 bases). Germline assignment: CDR1 SNHLY and CDR2 FYNNEI. This CDR3 comprises 14 residues. V was pared by 5 bases and J by 7 bases, with 17 bases between. As DNA, the CDR3 is TGTGCCAGCAGTTACTCTGGGGGCGCCTATGAAGCTTTCTTT. As protein: CASSYSGGAYEAFF.

The chain has TRBV20-1 and TRBJ1-2; no firm D call. The germline V gene encodes CDR1 DFQATT and CDR2 SNEGSKA (reference sequence). V was shortened by 2 bases and J by 3 bases, with 7 bases between the two germline ends. There are 12 residues in the CDR3. The CDR3 sequence is CSARSGDYGYTF. DNA of the CDR3: TGCAGTGCTAGATCCGGGGACTATGGCTACACCTTC.

This clonotype was observed at least ten times. The chain employs TRBV5-6 and TRBJ2-5; D possibly corresponds to TRBD2 (5 bases). This CDR3 region has 14 residues. V gave up 0 bases and J gave up 4 bases, with 10 bases separating them. Looked up from germline, CDR1 is SGHDT and CDR2 is YYEEEE. The CDR3 here is CASSLASRVETQYF. CDR3 bases: TGTGCCAGCAGCTTGGCCTCGAGGGTAGAGACCCAGTACTTC.

This clonotype has a single count. CDR3 sequence reads: CASGMLGQPQHF. For the CDR3, the DNA is TGTGCCAGCGGAATGTTGGGGCAGCCCCAGCATTTT. The genes are TRBV25-1 and TRBJ1-5; D is undetermined. V was pared by 8 bases and J by 7 bases, with 12 bases between. The CDR3 contains 12 residues. Per the germline V gene, CDR1 is MGHDK and CDR2 is SYGVNS.

This chain links TRBV7-2 with TRBJ2-2; D is perhaps TRBD2 (6 bases). Per germline, CDR1 SGHTA and CDR2 FQGNSA. There are 12 residues in the CDR3. V was clipped by 8 bases and J by 5 bases, with 9 bases between them. The CDR3 protein is CASQGGTGELFF. The DNA of the CDR3 is TGTGCCAGCCAGGGAGGTACCGGGGAGCTGTTTTTT.

The rearrangement links TRBV2 to TRBJ1-4; no definite D call. Germline V lookup: CDR1 SNHLY, CDR2 FYNNEI. The V end was cut by 1 base, the J end by 8 bases, with 5 bases between. CDR3 length: 12 amino acids. The chain's CDR3 is CASSEGSEKLFF. As DNA, the CDR3 is TGTGCCAGCAGTGAAGGCTCCGAAAAACTGTTTTTT.

A remark on this clonotype: This clone may be a read error of a much larger clone one base away. The V gene is TRBV25-1, the J gene TRBJ2-5; no firm D call. Trimming removed 8 bases at V and 5 bases at J, with 6 bases between. This CDR3 has 10 amino acids. In germline, CDR1 is MGHDK, CDR2 SYGVNS. The CDR3 bases are TGTGCCAGCGGCGATGAGACCCAGTACTTC. It yields the protein CASGDETQYF.

The rearrangement links TRBV9 to TRBJ1-1, with D tentatively TRBD1 (6 bases). The CDR3 is made up of 14 amino acids. CDR1 and CDR2 (germline): SGDLS, YYNGEE. V lost 3 bases and J lost 4, with 13 bases in between. The chain's CDR3 is CASSGGRGCTEAFF. The DNA for the CDR3 is TGTGCCAGCAGCGGGGGCAGGGGATGCACTGAAGCTTTCTTT.

The V and J genes are TRBV19 and TRBJ1-5; D remains ambiguous. The V gene's germline CDR1 is LNHDA and CDR2 SQIVND (reference sequence). V lost 5 bases to trimming and J lost 0 bases, with 14 bases between them. The CDR3 contains 16 residues. The CDR3 DNA sequence: TGTGCCAGTAGTCTAGGTGACCGAATTAGCAATCAGCCCCAGCATTTT. Amino acids: CASSLGDRISNQPQHF.

The chain uses TRBV24-1 and TRBJ1-5; D gene unclear. The CDR3 sequence is 14 residues long. V was pared by 6 bases and J by 4 bases, with 12 bases between. The germline CDR1 and CDR2 sequences are KGHDR and SFDVKD. The CDR3 DNA reads TGTGCCACCAGTTCTACGAGATCGAATCAGCCCCAGCATTTT. Its translation: CATSSTRSNQPQHF.

The CDR3 is CASSARRTEYSGNTIYF. The CDR3, as DNA: TGTGCCAGCAGTGCTAGAAGGACAGAATACTCTGGAAACACCATATATTTT. The chain combines TRBV25-1 with TRBJ1-3, with D possibly being TRBD1 (6 bases). The germline V gene encodes CDR1 MGHDK and CDR2 SYGVNS. Trimming pared 4 bases from V and 0 bases from J, leaving 16 bases between. The CDR3 loop spans 17 amino acids.

This rearrangement joins TRBV20-1 to TRBJ1-5, with 8 bases matching TRBD1. Germline values: CDR1 DFQATT, CDR2 SNEGSKA (reference sequence). After removal of 3 bases from V and 2 bases from J, the junction contained 6 bases not matched to a gene. The CDR3 consists of 15 residues. The CDR3 region is CSARRPGQGNQPQHF. CDR3 DNA sequence: TGCAGTGCTAGGAGGCCGGGACAGGGCAATCAGCCCCAGCATTTT.

The chain joins TRBV5-1 to TRBJ2-7, with TRBD1 matching 7 bases. CDR3 length: 13 amino acids. Germline lookup yields CDR1 SGHRS and CDR2 YFSETQ. J was trimmed by 4 bases and V by 6 bases; bases with no gene match: 7. CDR3 bases: TGCGCCAGCACCGGGACAGACCTTTACGAGCAGTACTTC. It encodes CASTGTDLYEQYF.

This clonotype occurred many times. The chain uses TRBV20-1 and TRBJ1-6; weak D call: TRBD1 (6 bases). Per germline, CDR1 DFQATT and CDR2 SNEGSKA (reference sequence). V lost 6 bases and J 7 bases, leaving 22 bases between the germline ends. CDR3 length: 16 amino acids. This chain's CDR3 is CSANEDSPITNSPLHF. The CDR3, as DNA: TGCAGTGCAAATGAGGACAGCCCTATTACCAATTCACCCCTCCACTTT.

The chain's CDR3 is CASQGLAGVTYF. CDR3 DNA: TGTGCCAGCCAGGGACTAGCGGGTGTGACGTACTTC. The genes are TRBV9 and TRBJ2-7; the match to TRBD2 covers 12 bases. Germline-derived CDR1 and CDR2 are SGDLS and YYNGEE. The CDR3 consists of 12 residues. V was pared by 7 bases and J by 12 bases, with 8 bases of the junction left unmatched.

The rearrangement uses TRBV6-5 and TRBJ1-1; tentative D call: TRBD1 (6 bases). V shed 4 bases and J shed 1 base, with 19 bases lying between them. The CDR3 loop spans 17 amino acids. Germline loops: CDR1 MNHEY, CDR2 SVGAGI. The CDR3 sequence: CASSFTGTRLGNTEAFF. DNA for the CDR3: TGTGCCAGCAGTTTCACCGGGACACGTCTGGGGAACACTGAAGCTTTCTTT.

V gene TRBV7-2 combines with J gene TRBJ1-5, with D possibly matching TRBD1 (5 bases). Deletions cut 0 bases from V and 7 bases from J, with 16 bases between. This CDR3 is 16 amino acids long. Germline loops: CDR1 SGHTA, CDR2 FQGNSA. The CDR3: CASSLASGGTGQPQHF. CDR3 DNA sequence: TGTGCCAGCAGCTTAGCGAGCGGGGGGACGGGGCAGCCCCAGCATTTT.

The rearrangement joins TRBV20-1 to TRBJ2-5; D ambiguous. CDR1 is DFQATT, CDR2 SNEGSKA, per germline (reference sequence). The CDR3 is 14 residues long. The V gene lost 3 bases and the J gene lost 2 bases, with 13 bases spanning the gap. The CDR3 bases are TGCAGTGCTAGTCTAACGGCTAAACAAGAGACCCAGTACTTC. Amino acids: CSASLTAKQETQYF.

The sample holds a few counts of this clonotype. The V call is TRBV7-8, the J call TRBJ2-7; 8 nucleotides align to TRBD1. Germline CDR1 SGHVS, CDR2 FQNEAQ. The J segment lost 0 bases and the V segment lost 7 bases, leaving 2 bases of the junction unmatched. The CDR3 is made up of 13 amino acids. The CDR3 protein is CASTDRGSYEQYF. The DNA of the CDR3 is TGTGCCAGCACCGACAGGGGCTCCTACGAGCAGTACTTC. Supplemented by reference TRBV7-8 and TRBJ2-7, the full variable domain reads GAGVSQSPRYKVAKRGQDVALRCDPISGHVSLFWYQQALGQGPEFLTYFQNEAQLDKSGLPSDRFFAERPEGSVSTLKIQRTQQEDSAVYLCASTDRGSYEQYFGPGTRLTVT.

CDR3 nucleotide sequence: TGTGCCAGCAGCGTAGGAGGACTTCACGAAGCTTTCTTT. This translates into CASSVGGLHEAFF. This chain joins TRBV7-8 and TRBJ1-1, with D hard to call. With 5 bases removed from V and 8 bases from J, the gap between germline ends came to 15 bases. The CDR3 runs to 13 residues. Germline lookup yields CDR1 SGHVS and CDR2 FQNEAQ.

The chain couples TRBV7-9 to TRBJ1-2, with D perhaps matching TRBD1 (5 bases). The germline gives CDR1 SEHNR, CDR2 FQNEAQ (reference sequence). The CDR3 has 17 residues. Trimming removed 3 bases from V and 7 bases from J, with 24 bases in between. The CDR3 nucleotides read TGTGCCAGCAGCTTCATAACTCGGCAGGGCGGATCCTCTGGCTACACCTTC. It specifies CASSFITRQGGSSGYTF.

This clonotype was detected only a few times. The V gene is TRBV20-1, the J gene TRBJ1-6; possible D gene TRBD1, 5 bases. Trimming cost V 6 bases and J 4 bases, with 13 bases left between them. Germline CDR1 reads DFQATT; CDR2 reads SNEGSKA (reference sequence). This CDR3 comprises 14 residues. This CDR3 is CSARRGGYNSPLHF. The DNA for the CDR3 is TGCAGTGCCCGCCGGGGGGGTTATAATTCACCCCTCCACTTT.

The gene calls are TRBV7-8 and TRBJ1-5; D not resolved. Germline V lookup: CDR1 SGHVS, CDR2 FQNEAQ. V dropped 5 bases and J dropped 7 bases, with 9 bases sitting between them. The CDR3 has 12 amino acids. The CDR3 sequence: CASSQDSQPQHF. In nucleotides, the CDR3 is TGTGCCAGCAGCCAAGATTCGCAGCCCCAGCATTTT. The whole variable domain, remainder taken from reference TRBV7-8 and TRBJ1-5, is GAGVSQSPRYKVAKRGQDVALRCDPISGHVSLFWYQQALGQGPEFLTYFQNEAQLDKSGLPSDRFFAERPEGSVSTLKIQRTQQEDSAVYLCASSQDSQPQHFGDGTRLSIL.

This clonotype was counted many times. CDR3 DNA: TGTGCCAGCAGTGAGGGACGTGAAGCTTTCTTT. Translating it yields CASSEGREAFF. V and J are TRBV25-1 and TRBJ1-1, with D tentatively TRBD1 (5 bases). Per the germline V gene, CDR1 is MGHDK and CDR2 is SYGVNS. The CDR3 runs 11 residues. V dropped 3 bases and J dropped 7 bases, with 6 bases sitting between them.

The V and J genes are TRBV19 and TRBJ1-6; D gene uncertain. Trimming shortened V by 3 bases and J by 5 bases, and 8 bases separated the two germline ends. The CDR3 sequence is 14 residues long. Germline CDR1 LNHDA, CDR2 SQIVND (reference sequence). Here the CDR3 reads CASSMAQNNSPLHF. The CDR3 DNA sequence: TGTGCCAGTAGTATGGCACAGAATAATTCACCCCTCCACTTT.

Details on this clonotype: This sequence may be a read error, since a much larger clone differs from it by one base. The J gene is TRBJ1-1, the V gene TRBV2, with D perhaps matching TRBD1 (6 bases). The CDR3 is made up of 13 amino acids. Trimming pared 4 bases from V and 6 bases from J, leaving 12 bases between. Germline V lookup: CDR1 SNHLY, CDR2 FYNNEI. The CDR3 is CASSGGGWAEAFF. DNA of the CDR3: TGTGCCAGCAGTGGAGGGGGTTGGGCTGAAGCTTTCTTT.

The chain carries TRBV15 and TRBJ1-5; 8 bases are shared with TRBD1. V lost 6 bases to trimming and J lost 4 bases; unmatched junction nucleotides: 11. There are 16 residues in the CDR3. Germline V CDR1 and CDR2: LNHNV, YYDKDF (reference sequence). The CDR3 sequence: CATRYSGQGLNQPQHF. In nucleotides, the CDR3 is TGTGCCACCAGGTATTCAGGACAGGGATTAAATCAGCCCCAGCATTTT.

A few counts support this clonotype. The chain combines TRBV7-2 with TRBJ2-7; TRBD2 matches at 8 bases. CDR1 is SGHTA, CDR2 FQGNSA, per germline. The CDR3 is 14 residues long. The V segment lost 5 bases and the J segment 7 bases; nucleotides outside the gene matches: 10. CDR3 in DNA: TGTGCCAGCAGCCCCACTGGGACTAGTTATGAGCAGTACTTC. This codes for CASSPTGTSYEQYF.

On this clonotype: A much larger clonotype is one base distant, so this may be a read error. V usage is TRBV6-5 and J usage is TRBJ1-1, with TRBD1 matching 7 bases. The V gene's germline CDR1 is MNHEY and CDR2 SVGAGI. J gave up 6 bases and V 4 bases, and 5 bases lay outside the gene matches. The CDR3 extends over 13 amino acids. The CDR3 loop reads CASSSSTGPEAFF. CDR3 sequence (DNA): TGTGCCAGCAGTTCCTCGACAGGGCCTGAAGCTTTCTTT.